A selection of T cell receptor beta chains follows, all from one sample in a study of control samples from healthy donors and cancer patients. Only in-frame clones appear in the TCRdb table, and some are missing; sequencing was by immunoSEQ multiplex PCR. The table lists approximately 69,000 clones, roughly 90% of them singletons. Material: PBMCs. These TCRs come from a man between 60 and 75 years old with colorectal cancer. Both conserved end residues are part of each CDR3. The order of the fields is clone size, J gene, V gene, D gene, CDR3 protein, CDR3 DNA. The D gene is left open where the match is weak. Clone sizes are given selectively: once, few, many, or a class where the clone is expanded.

clone size: .
J gene: TRBJ2-7
V gene: TRBV4-1
D gene: .
CDR3 protein: CASSPDNYEQYF
CDR3 DNA: TGCGCCAGCAGCCCGGACAACTACGAGCAGTACTTC

clone size: .
J gene: TRBJ2-1
V gene: TRBV19
D gene: TRBD2
CDR3 protein: CASSGLAGNEQFF
CDR3 DNA: TGTGCCAGTTCGGGACTAGCGGGGAATGAGCAGTTCTTC

clone size: .
J gene: TRBJ1-1
V gene: TRBV14
D gene: TRBD1
CDR3 protein: CASSQWTGWDTEAFF
CDR3 DNA: TGTGCCAGCAGCCAATGGACAGGGTGGGACACTGAAGCTTTCTTT

clone size: .
J gene: TRBJ2-6
V gene: TRBV7-9
D gene: TRBD1
CDR3 protein: CASEQGALGANVLTF
CDR3 DNA: TGTGCCTCGGAGCAGGGGGCGCTTGGGGCCAACGTCCTGACTTTC

clone size: .
J gene: TRBJ2-2
V gene: TRBV5-4
D gene: .
CDR3 protein: CACWEKTGELFF
CDR3 DNA: TGTGCCTGCTGGGAGAAGACCGGGGAGCTGTTTTTT

clone size: .
J gene: TRBJ2-5
V gene: TRBV18
D gene: .
CDR3 protein: CASSPREGQETQYF
CDR3 DNA: TGTGCCAGCTCACCACGAGAGGGGCAAGAGACCCAGTACTTC

clone size: .
J gene: TRBJ1-1
V gene: TRBV25-1
D gene: .
CDR3 protein: CASPWGMLTNTEAFF
CDR3 DNA: TGTGCCAGCCCCTGGGGGATGTTAACGAACACTGAAGCTTTCTTT

clone size: .
J gene: TRBJ2-5
V gene: TRBV7-9
D gene: TRBD2
CDR3 protein: CASSSLFLVAGVRETQYF
CDR3 DNA: TGTGCCAGCAGCTCCCTTTTTTTGGTAGCGGGGGTAAGGGAGACCCAGTACTTC

clone size: .
J gene: TRBJ1-1
V gene: TRBV5-4
D gene: .
CDR3 protein: CASSFWAANTEAFF
CDR3 DNA: TGTGCCAGCAGCTTTTGGGCGGCGAACACTGAAGCTTTCTTT

clone size: once
J gene: TRBJ1-2
V gene: TRBV10-3
D gene: .
CDR3 protein: CAISGGRYGYTF
CDR3 DNA: TGTGCCATCAGTGGAGGCCGCTATGGCTACACCTTC

clone size: few
J gene: TRBJ1-3
V gene: TRBV3-1/TRBV3-2
D gene: .
CDR3 protein: CASSPYGSGNTIYF
CDR3 DNA: TGTGCCAGCAGCCCTTATGGCTCTGGAAACACCATATATTTT

clone size: .
J gene: TRBJ2-7
V gene: TRBV7-2
D gene: .
CDR3 protein: CASSLGAVPYEQYF
CDR3 DNA: TGTGCCAGCAGCTTAGGAGCGGTGCCCTACGAGCAGTACTTC

clone size: .
J gene: TRBJ2-1
V gene: TRBV7-8
D gene: .
CDR3 protein: CASRPGPQNNEQFF
CDR3 DNA: TGTGCCAGCAGGCCGGGACCTCAAAACAATGAGCAGTTCTTC

clone size: .
J gene: TRBJ2-4
V gene: TRBV19
D gene: .
CDR3 protein: CASSMDIKNIQYF
CDR3 DNA: TGTGCCAGTAGTATGGACATCAAAAACATTCAGTACTTC

clone size: .
J gene: TRBJ1-5
V gene: TRBV19
D gene: .
CDR3 protein: CASSIGPGAQPQHF
CDR3 DNA: TGTGCCAGTAGTATCGGACCGGGGGCCCAGCCCCAGCATTTT

clone size: .
J gene: TRBJ2-7
V gene: TRBV6-2/TRBV6-3
D gene: TRBD1
CDR3 protein: CASSYHTGGAEQYF
CDR3 DNA: TGTGCCAGCAGTTACCACACAGGGGGCGCGGAGCAGTACTTC

clone size: .
J gene: TRBJ2-3
V gene: TRBV9
D gene: TRBD1
CDR3 protein: CASSLGQGTDTQYF
CDR3 DNA: TGTGCCAGCAGCTTGGGACAGGGGACAGATACGCAGTATTTT

clone size: .
J gene: TRBJ2-1
V gene: TRBV28
D gene: .
CDR3 protein: CASSSPGHFYNEQFF
CDR3 DNA: TGTGCCAGCAGTTCCCCGGGACACTTCTACAATGAGCAGTTCTTC

clone size: .
J gene: TRBJ1-4
V gene: TRBV6-6
D gene: .
CDR3 protein: CASSSPFDRTEKLFF
CDR3 DNA: TGTGCCAGCAGTAGCCCCTTCGACAGGACTGAAAAACTGTTTTTT

clone size: .
J gene: TRBJ2-1
V gene: TRBV7-6
D gene: TRBD2
CDR3 protein: CASSPGLAGGRHEQFF
CDR3 DNA: TGTGCCAGCAGCCCTGGACTAGCGGGGGGGAGACACGAGCAGTTCTTC

clone size: .
J gene: TRBJ2-3
V gene: TRBV9
D gene: .
CDR3 protein: CASSVVGASTDTQYF
CDR3 DNA: TGTGCCAGCAGCGTAGTGGGGGCCAGTACAGATACGCAGTATTTT

clone size: .
J gene: TRBJ2-5
V gene: TRBV7-9
D gene: TRBD2
CDR3 protein: CASSQSLAGVSLQETQYF
CDR3 DNA: TGTGCCAGCAGTCAATCACTAGCGGGGGTTTCCCTCCAAGAGACCCAGTACTTC

clone size: .
J gene: TRBJ1-2
V gene: TRBV4-1
D gene: TRBD1
CDR3 protein: CASSHPTGKNGYTF
CDR3 DNA: TGCGCCAGCAGCCACCCGACAGGGAAGAATGGCTACACCTTC

clone size: .
J gene: TRBJ2-7
V gene: TRBV28
D gene: .
CDR3 protein: CASSSTSSSYEQYF
CDR3 DNA: TGTGCCAGCAGTTCGACATCATCGTCCTACGAGCAGTACTTC

clone size: .
J gene: TRBJ1-1
V gene: TRBV7-2
D gene: .
CDR3 protein: CASSLEEGMNTEAFF
CDR3 DNA: TGTGCCAGCAGCTTAGAGGAAGGGATGAACACTGAAGCTTTCTTT

clone size: .
J gene: TRBJ2-1
V gene: TRBV10-1
D gene: .
CDR3 protein: CASSGGSLYNEQFF
CDR3 DNA: TGCGCCAGCAGTGGAGGCAGTTTGTACAATGAGCAGTTCTTC

clone size: .
J gene: TRBJ1-6
V gene: TRBV7-2
D gene: .
CDR3 protein: CASSLVGGSNSPLHF
CDR3 DNA: TGTGCCAGCAGCTTAGTCGGGGGAAGTAATTCACCCCTCCACTTT

clone size: .
J gene: TRBJ1-2
V gene: TRBV19
D gene: .
CDR3 protein: CASSRSPTANYGYTF
CDR3 DNA: TGTGCCAGTAGTAGGTCCCCGACAGCAAACTATGGCTACACCTTC

clone size: .
J gene: TRBJ1-1
V gene: TRBV29-1
D gene: TRBD1
CDR3 protein: CSVKTGMNTEAFF
CDR3 DNA: TGCAGCGTGAAGACAGGGATGAACACTGAAGCTTTCTTT

clone size: once
J gene: TRBJ1-3
V gene: TRBV5-4
D gene: .
CDR3 protein: CASSSYSANSGNTIYF
CDR3 DNA: TGTGCCAGCAGCTCCTATAGCGCCAACTCTGGAAACACCATATATTTT

clone size: once
J gene: TRBJ1-4
V gene: TRBV30
D gene: .
CDR3 protein: CAWSPAGYNEKLFF
CDR3 DNA: TGTGCCTGGAGTCCGGCAGGATATAATGAAAAACTGTTTTTT

clone size: .
J gene: TRBJ2-7
V gene: TRBV4-2
D gene: .
CDR3 protein: CASSQDLGYEQYF
CDR3 DNA: TGTGCCAGCAGCCAAGATTTGGGCTACGAGCAGTACTTC

clone size: .
J gene: TRBJ1-1
V gene: TRBV5-1
D gene: .
CDR3 protein: CASSLAGEGVGTEAFF
CDR3 DNA: TGCGCCAGCAGCTTGGCCGGAGAGGGGGTGGGTACTGAAGCTTTCTTT

clone size: .
J gene: TRBJ2-5
V gene: TRBV18
D gene: .
CDR3 protein: CASSPGSDETQYF
CDR3 DNA: TGTGCCAGCTCACCCGGATCGGATGAGACCCAGTACTTC

clone size: .
J gene: TRBJ2-3
V gene: TRBV3-1/TRBV3-2
D gene: TRBD2
CDR3 protein: CASSRSGGTDTQYF
CDR3 DNA: TGTGCCAGCAGCCGTAGCGGGGGCACAGATACGCAGTATTTT

clone size: .
J gene: TRBJ2-1
V gene: TRBV10-2
D gene: TRBD2
CDR3 protein: CASRRLAGGYNEQFF
CDR3 DNA: TGCGCCAGCAGGCGACTAGCGGGGGGATACAATGAGCAGTTCTTC

clone size: .
J gene: TRBJ2-2
V gene: TRBV7-8
D gene: TRBD2
CDR3 protein: CASSPWVMTSGGFTGELFF
CDR3 DNA: TGTGCCAGCAGCCCTTGGGTAATGACTAGCGGGGGATTTACCGGGGAGCTGTTTTTT